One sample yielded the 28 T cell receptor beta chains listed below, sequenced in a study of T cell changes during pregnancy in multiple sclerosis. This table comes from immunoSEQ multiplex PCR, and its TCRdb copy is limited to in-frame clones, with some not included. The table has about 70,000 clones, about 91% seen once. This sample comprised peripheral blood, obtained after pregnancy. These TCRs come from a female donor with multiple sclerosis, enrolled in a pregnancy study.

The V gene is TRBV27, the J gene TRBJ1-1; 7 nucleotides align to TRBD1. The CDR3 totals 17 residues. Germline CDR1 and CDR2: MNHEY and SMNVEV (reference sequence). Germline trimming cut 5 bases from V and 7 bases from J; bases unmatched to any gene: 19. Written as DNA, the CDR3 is TGTGCCAGCAGTCCTCAGAAGACAGGGCTATATGTGGGTGAAGCTTTCTTT. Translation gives CASSPQKTGLYVGEAFF.

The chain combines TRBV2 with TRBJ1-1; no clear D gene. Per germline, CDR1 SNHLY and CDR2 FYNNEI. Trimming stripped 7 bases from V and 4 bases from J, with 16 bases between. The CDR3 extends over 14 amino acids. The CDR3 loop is CASTSSVGGTEAFF. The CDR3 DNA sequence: TGTGCCAGCACCTCTAGTGTGGGTGGCACTGAAGCTTTCTTT.

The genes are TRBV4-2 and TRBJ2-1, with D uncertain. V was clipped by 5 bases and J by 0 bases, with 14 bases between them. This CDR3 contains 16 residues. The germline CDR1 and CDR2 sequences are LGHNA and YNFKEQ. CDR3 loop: CASSGGELSSYNEQFF. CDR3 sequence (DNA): TGTGCCAGCAGCGGCGGTGAACTAAGCTCCTACAATGAGCAGTTCTTC.

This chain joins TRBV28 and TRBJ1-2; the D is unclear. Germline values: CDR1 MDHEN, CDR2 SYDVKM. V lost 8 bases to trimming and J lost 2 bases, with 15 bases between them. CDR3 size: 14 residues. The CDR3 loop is CASRKDGRNYGYTF. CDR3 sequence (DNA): TGTGCCAGCCGGAAGGACGGGAGGAACTATGGCTACACCTTC.

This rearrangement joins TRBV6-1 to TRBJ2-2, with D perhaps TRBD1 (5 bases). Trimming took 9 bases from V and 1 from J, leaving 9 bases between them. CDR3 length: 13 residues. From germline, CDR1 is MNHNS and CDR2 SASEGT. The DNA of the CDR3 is TGTGCCAGGGGAACAGGGAACACCGGGGAGCTGTTTTTT. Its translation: CARGTGNTGELFF.

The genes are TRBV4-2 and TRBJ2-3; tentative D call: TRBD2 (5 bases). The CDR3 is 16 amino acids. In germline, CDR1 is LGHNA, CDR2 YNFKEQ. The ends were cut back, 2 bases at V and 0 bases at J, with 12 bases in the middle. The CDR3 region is CASSQLEVSSTDTQYF. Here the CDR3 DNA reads TGTGCCAGCAGCCAACTGGAGGTTAGCAGCACAGATACGCAGTATTTT.

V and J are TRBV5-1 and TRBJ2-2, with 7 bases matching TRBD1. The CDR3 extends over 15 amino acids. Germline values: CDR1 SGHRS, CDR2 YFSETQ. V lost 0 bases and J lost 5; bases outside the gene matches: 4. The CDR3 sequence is CASSLEQGKTGELFF. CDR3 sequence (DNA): TGCGCCAGCAGCTTGGAACAGGGGAAAACCGGGGAGCTGTTTTTT.

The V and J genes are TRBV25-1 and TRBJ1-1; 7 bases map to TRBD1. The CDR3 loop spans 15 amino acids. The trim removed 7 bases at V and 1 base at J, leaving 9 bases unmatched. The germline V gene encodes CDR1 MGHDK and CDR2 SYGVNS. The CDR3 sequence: CASIVTGDRNTEAFF. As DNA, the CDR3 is TGTGCCAGCATCGTTACAGGGGATCGGAACACTGAAGCTTTCTTT.

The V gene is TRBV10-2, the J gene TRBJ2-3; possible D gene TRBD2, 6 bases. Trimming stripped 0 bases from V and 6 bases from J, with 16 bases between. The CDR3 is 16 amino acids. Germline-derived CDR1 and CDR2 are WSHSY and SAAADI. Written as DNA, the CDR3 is TGCGCCAGCAGTGAGTCCGTGGGGGGAGCAGGGGATACGCAGTATTTT. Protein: CASSESVGGAGDTQYF.

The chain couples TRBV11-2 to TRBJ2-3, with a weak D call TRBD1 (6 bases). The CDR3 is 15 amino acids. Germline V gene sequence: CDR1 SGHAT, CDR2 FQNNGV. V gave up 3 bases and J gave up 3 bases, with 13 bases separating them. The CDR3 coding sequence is TGTGCCAGCAGCTTCGAACAGGGTTCTACAGATACGCAGTATTTT. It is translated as CASSFEQGSTDTQYF. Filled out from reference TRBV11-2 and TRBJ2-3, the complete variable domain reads EAGVAQSPRYKIIEKRQSVAFWCNPISGHATLYWYQQILGQGPKLLIQFQNNGVVDDSQLPKDRFSAERLKGVDSTLKIQPAKLEDSAVYLCASSFEQGSTDTQYFGPGTRLTVL.

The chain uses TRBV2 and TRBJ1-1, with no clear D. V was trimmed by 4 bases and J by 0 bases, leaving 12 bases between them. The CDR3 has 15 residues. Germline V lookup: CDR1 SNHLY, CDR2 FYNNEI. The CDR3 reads CASSVTPFMNTEAFF. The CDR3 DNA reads TGTGCCAGCAGTGTTACTCCATTTATGAACACTGAAGCTTTCTTT. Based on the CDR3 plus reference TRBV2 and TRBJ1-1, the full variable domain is EPEVTQTPSHQVTQMGQEVILRCVPISNHLYFYWYRQILGQKVEFLVSFYNNEISEKSEIFDDQFSVERPDGSNFTLKIRSTKLEDSAMYFCASSVTPFMNTEAFFGQGTRLTVV.

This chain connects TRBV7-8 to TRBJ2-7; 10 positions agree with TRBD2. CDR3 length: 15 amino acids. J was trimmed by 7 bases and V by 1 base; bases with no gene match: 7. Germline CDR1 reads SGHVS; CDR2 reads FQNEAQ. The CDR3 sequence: CASSLDLAGVGEQYF. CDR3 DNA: TGTGCCAGCAGCTTAGATCTAGCGGGAGTGGGTGAGCAGTACTTC.

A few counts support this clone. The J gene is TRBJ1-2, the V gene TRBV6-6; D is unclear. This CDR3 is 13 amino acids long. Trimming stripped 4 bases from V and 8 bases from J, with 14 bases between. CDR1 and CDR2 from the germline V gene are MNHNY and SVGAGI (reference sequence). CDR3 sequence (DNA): TGTGCCAGCAGTTCTACGAATTCTGAGGGCTACACCTTC. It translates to CASSSTNSEGYTF.

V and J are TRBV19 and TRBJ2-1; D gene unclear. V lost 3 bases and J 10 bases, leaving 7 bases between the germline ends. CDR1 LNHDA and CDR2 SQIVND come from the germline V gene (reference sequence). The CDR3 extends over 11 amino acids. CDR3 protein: CASSMSEEQFF. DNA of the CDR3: TGTGCCAGTAGTATGTCGGAGGAGCAGTTCTTC.

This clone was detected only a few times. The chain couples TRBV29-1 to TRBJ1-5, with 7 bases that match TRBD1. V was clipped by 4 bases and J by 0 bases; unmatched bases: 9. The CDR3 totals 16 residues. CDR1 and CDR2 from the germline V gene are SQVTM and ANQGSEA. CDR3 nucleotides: TGCAGCGTTGCCCAGGGGGTAGGTAATAGCAATCAGCCCCAGCATTTT. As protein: CSVAQGVGNSNQPQHF.

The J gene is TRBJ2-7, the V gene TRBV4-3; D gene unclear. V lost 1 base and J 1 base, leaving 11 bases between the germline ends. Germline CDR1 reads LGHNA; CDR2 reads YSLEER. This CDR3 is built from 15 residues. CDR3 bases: TGCGCCAGCAGCCAAGTTTTCGAGAATTCCTACGAGCAGTACTTC. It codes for CASSQVFENSYEQYF.

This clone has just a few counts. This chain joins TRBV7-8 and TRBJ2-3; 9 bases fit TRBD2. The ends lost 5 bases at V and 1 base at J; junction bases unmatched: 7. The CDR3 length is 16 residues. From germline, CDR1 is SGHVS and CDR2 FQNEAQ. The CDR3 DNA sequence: TGTGCCAGCAGCCAGGGACTAGCAGAAGGCACAGATACGCAGTATTTT. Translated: CASSQGLAEGTDTQYF. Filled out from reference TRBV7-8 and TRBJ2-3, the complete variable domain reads GAGVSQSPRYKVAKRGQDVALRCDPISGHVSLFWYQQALGQGPEFLTYFQNEAQLDKSGLPSDRFFAERPEGSVSTLKIQRTQQEDSAVYLCASSQGLAEGTDTQYFGPGTRLTVL.

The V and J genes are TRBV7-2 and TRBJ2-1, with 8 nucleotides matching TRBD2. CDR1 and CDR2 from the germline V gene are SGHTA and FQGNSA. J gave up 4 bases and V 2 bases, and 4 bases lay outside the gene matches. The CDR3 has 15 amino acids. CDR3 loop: CASSLSGSSYNEQFF. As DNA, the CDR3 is TGTGCCAGCAGCTTAAGCGGGAGTAGTTACAATGAGCAGTTCTTC.

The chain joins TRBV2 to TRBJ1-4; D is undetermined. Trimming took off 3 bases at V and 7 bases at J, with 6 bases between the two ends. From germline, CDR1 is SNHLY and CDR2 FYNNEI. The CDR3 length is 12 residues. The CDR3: CASSDSGEKLFF. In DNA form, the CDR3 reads TGTGCCAGCAGTGATTCGGGTGAAAAACTGTTTTTT.

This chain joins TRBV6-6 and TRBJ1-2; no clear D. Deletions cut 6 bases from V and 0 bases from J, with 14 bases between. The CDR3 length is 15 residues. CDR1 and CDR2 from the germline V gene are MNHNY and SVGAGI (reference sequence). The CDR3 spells CASSPRRVANYGYTF. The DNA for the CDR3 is TGTGCCAGCAGCCCACGACGGGTAGCTAACTATGGCTACACCTTC.

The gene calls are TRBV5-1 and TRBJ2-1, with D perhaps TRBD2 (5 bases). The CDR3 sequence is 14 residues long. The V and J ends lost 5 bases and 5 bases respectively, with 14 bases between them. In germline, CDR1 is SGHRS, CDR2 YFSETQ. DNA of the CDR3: TGCGCCAGCAGACCACCGAGCGGTGACAATGAGCAGTTCTTC. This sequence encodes CASRPPSGDNEQFF.

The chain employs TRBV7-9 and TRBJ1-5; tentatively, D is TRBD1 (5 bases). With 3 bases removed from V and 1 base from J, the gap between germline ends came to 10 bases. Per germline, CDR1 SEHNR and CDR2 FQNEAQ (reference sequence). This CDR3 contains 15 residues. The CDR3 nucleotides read TGTGCCAGCAGCTTGGGCAGGGTAAGCAATCAGCCCCAGCATTTT. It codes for CASSLGRVSNQPQHF. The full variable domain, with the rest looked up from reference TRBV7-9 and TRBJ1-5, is DTGVSQNPRHKITKRGQNVTFRCDPISEHNRLYWYRQTLGQGPEFLTYFQNEAQLEKSRLLSDRFSAERPKGSFSTLEIQRTEQGDSAMYLCASSLGRVSNQPQHFGDGTRLSIL.

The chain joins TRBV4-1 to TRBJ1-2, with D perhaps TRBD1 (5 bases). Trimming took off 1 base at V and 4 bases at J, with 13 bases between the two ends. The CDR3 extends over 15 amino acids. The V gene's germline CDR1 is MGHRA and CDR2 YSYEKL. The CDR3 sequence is CASSQGMGLVYGYTF. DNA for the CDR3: TGCGCCAGCAGCCAAGGGATGGGGCTGGTCTATGGCTACACCTTC.

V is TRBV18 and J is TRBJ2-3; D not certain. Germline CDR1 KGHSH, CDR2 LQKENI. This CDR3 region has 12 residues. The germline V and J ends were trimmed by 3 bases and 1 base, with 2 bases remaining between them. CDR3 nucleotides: TGTGCCAGCTCACCCGGCACAGATACGCAGTATTTT. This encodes CASSPGTDTQYF.

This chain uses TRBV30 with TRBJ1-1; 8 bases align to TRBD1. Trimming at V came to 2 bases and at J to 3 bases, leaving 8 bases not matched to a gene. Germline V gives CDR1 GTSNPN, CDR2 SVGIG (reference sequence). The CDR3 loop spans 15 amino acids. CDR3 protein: CAWSQGQGAYTEAFF. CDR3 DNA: TGTGCCTGGAGTCAGGGGCAGGGGGCCTACACTGAAGCTTTCTTT.

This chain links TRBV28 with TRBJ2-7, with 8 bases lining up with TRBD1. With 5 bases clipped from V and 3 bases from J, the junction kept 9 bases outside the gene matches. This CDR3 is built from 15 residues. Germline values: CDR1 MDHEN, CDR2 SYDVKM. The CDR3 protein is CASSQGDRGYYEQYF. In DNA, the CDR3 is TGTGCCAGCAGTCAGGGCGACAGGGGATACTACGAGCAGTACTTC.

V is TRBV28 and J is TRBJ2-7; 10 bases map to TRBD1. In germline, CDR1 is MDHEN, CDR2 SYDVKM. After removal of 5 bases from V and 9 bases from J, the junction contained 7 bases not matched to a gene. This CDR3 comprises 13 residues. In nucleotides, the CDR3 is TGTGCCAGCAGTCCCGGGACAGGGGCCTCGCAGTACTTC. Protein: CASSPGTGASQYF.

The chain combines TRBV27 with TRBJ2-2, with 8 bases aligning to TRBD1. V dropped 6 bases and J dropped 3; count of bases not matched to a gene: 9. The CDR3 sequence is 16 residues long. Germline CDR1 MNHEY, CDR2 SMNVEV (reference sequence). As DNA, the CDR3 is TGTGCCAGCAGCGCGGACAGGGTGTGGGACACCGGGGAGCTGTTTTTT. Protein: CASSADRVWDTGELFF.